Presented here are 8 T cell receptor beta chains from one specimen sequenced in a study of blood T cell repertoires in COVID-19. Generated by immunoSEQ multiplex PCR, the TCRdb table keeps only in-frame clones and is missing some. The profile shows 150,000 to 200,000 clones, roughly four fifths of them singletons. Sequencing was carried out using peripheral blood. The receptors shown here come from a human donor in a cohort sampled during active COVID-19.

The rearrangement uses TRBV7-9 and TRBJ2-1; 9 positions agree with TRBD1. The J segment lost 3 bases and the V segment lost 4 bases, leaving 10 bases of the junction unmatched. Germline V gene sequence: CDR1 SEHNR, CDR2 FQNEAQ (reference sequence). The CDR3 spans 17 residues. The CDR3 DNA is TGTGCCAGCAGCTCCACAGGGGGCGCAGCTGGCTACAATGAGCAGTTCTTC. Residues: CASSSTGGAAGYNEQFF.

The chain joins TRBV7-9 to TRBJ2-1, with 7 bases aligning to TRBD2. V was clipped by 9 bases and J by 2 bases; unmatched bases: 1. The V gene's germline CDR1 is SEHNR and CDR2 FQNEAQ (reference sequence). This CDR3 contains 12 residues. This chain's CDR3 is CASGLAYNEQFF. DNA of the CDR3: TGTGCCAGTGGACTAGCCTACAATGAGCAGTTCTTC.

The rearrangement uses TRBV7-9 and TRBJ2-5; D is perhaps TRBD2 (5 bases). CDR3 size: 15 residues. V gave up 1 base and J gave up 3 bases, with 12 bases separating them. Germline loops: CDR1 SEHNR, CDR2 FQNEAQ (reference sequence). This CDR3 reads CASSLGGVGKETQYF. DNA of the CDR3: TGTGCCAGCAGCTTAGGGGGAGTGGGGAAAGAGACCCAGTACTTC. Supplemented by reference TRBV7-9 and TRBJ2-5, the full variable domain reads DTGVSQNPRHKITKRGQNVTFRCDPISEHNRLYWYRQTLGQGPEFLTYFQNEAQLEKSRLLSDRFSAERPKGSFSTLEIQRTEQGDSAMYLCASSLGGVGKETQYFGPGTRLLVL.

This rearrangement joins TRBV9 to TRBJ2-1; TRBD2 matches at 11 bases. The CDR3 sequence is 17 residues long. Germline trimming cut 3 bases from V and 3 bases from J; bases unmatched to any gene: 8. Germline values: CDR1 SGDLS, CDR2 YYNGEE. CDR3 DNA: TGTGCCAGCAGCGCCCGGACTAGCGGGCTGAACTACAATGAGCAGTTCTTC. It yields the protein CASSARTSGLNYNEQFF.

This chain connects TRBV7-2 to TRBJ1-2; TRBD1 matches at 12 bases. V lost 1 base to trimming and J lost 8 bases; unmatched junction nucleotides: 8. The CDR3 runs to 16 residues. CDR1 is SGHTA and CDR2 is FQGNSA in the germline V gene. CDR3 nucleotide sequence: TGTGCCAGCAGCTTAGACCCGGGACAGGGGGCTGGAGGCTACACCTTC. As protein: CASSLDPGQGAGGYTF.

This chain connects TRBV6-5 to TRBJ2-7, with TRBD1 identical over 9 bases. The CDR3 loop spans 15 amino acids. With 3 bases clipped from V and 2 bases from J, the junction kept 5 bases outside the gene matches. CDR1 is MNHEY, CDR2 SVGAGI, per germline. The CDR3 spells CASSYLGTGPYEQYF. The CDR3 DNA reads as TGTGCCAGCAGTTATCTCGGGACAGGGCCCTACGAGCAGTACTTC.

This clone is a singleton in its sample. The chain couples TRBV19 to TRBJ1-5, with D perhaps TRBD1 (5 bases). Germline loops: CDR1 LNHDA, CDR2 SQIVND (reference sequence). This CDR3 is built from 14 residues. V was pared by 9 bases and J by 2 bases, with 14 bases between. The CDR3 loop is CASAQGNGNQPQHF. CDR3 bases: TGTGCCAGCGCCCAGGGTAATGGCAATCAGCCCCAGCATTTT.

The chain joins TRBV30 to TRBJ1-1, with D perhaps TRBD1 (6 bases). The CDR3 runs to 14 residues. V shed 2 bases and J shed 7 bases, with 17 bases lying between them. Germline values: CDR1 GTSNPN, CDR2 SVGIG (reference sequence). The DNA for the CDR3 is TGTGCCTGGAGTATGTCTGGGGGCGCGGATGAAGCTTTCTTT. Its protein product is CAWSMSGGADEAFF.